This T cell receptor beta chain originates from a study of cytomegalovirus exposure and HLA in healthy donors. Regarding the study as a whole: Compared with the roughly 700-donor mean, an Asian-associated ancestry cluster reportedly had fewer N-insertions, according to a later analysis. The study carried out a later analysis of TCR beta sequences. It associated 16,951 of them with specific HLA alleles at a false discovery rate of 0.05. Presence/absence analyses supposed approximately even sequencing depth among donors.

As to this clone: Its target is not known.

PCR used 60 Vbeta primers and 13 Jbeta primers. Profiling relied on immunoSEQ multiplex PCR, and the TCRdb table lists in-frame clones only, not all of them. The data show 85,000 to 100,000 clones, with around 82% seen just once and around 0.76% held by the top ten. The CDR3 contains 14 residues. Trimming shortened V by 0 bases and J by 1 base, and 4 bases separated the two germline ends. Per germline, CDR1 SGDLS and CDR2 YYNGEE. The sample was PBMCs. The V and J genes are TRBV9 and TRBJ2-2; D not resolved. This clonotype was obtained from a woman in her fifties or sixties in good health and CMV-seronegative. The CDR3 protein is CASSVGQNTGELFF. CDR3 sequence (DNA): TGTGCCAGCAGCGTAGGGCAGAACACCGGGGAGCTGTTTTTT.